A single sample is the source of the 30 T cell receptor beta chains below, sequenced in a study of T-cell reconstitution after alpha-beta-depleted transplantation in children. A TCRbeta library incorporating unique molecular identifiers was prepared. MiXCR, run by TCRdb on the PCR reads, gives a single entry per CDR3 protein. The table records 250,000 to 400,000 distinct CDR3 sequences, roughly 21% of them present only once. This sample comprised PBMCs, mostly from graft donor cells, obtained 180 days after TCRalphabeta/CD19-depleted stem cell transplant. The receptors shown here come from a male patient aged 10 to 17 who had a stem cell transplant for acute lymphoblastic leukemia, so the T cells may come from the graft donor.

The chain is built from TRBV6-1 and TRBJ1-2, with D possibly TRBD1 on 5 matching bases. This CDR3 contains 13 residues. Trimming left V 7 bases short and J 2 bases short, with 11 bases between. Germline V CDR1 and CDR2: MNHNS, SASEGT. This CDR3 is CASTPGLNYGYTF. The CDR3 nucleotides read TGTGCCAGCACCCCGGGGCTAAACTATGGCTACACCTTC.

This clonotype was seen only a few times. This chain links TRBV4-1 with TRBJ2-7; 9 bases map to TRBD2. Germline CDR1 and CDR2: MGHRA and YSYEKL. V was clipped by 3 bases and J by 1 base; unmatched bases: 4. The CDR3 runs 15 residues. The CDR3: CASSHQTSGSYEQYF. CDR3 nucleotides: TGCGCCAGCAGCCACCAGACTAGCGGTTCCTACGAGCAGTACTTC.

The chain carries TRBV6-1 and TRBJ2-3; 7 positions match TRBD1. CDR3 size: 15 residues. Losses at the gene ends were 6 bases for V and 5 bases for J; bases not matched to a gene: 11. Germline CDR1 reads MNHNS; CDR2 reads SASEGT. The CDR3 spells CASRSQGLIVDTQYF. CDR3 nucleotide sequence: TGTGCCAGCAGATCACAGGGGTTGATAGTAGATACGCAGTATTTT.

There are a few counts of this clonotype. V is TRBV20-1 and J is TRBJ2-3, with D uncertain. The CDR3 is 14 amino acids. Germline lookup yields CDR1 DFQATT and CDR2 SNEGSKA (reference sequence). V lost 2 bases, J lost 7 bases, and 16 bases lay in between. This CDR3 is CSARYTPPENTQYF. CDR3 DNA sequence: TGCAGTGCTAGATACACCCCCCCTGAGAATACGCAGTATTTT.

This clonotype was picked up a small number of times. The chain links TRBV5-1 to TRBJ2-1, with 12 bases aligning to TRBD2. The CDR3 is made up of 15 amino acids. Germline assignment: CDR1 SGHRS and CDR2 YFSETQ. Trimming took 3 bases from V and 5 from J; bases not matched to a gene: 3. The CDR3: CASSSGLAGHNEQFF. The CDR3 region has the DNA TGCGCCAGCAGCTCGGGACTAGCGGGCCACAATGAGCAGTTCTTC.

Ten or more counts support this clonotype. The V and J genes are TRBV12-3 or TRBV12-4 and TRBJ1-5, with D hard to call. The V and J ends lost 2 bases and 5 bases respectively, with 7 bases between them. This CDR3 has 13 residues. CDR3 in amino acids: CASSLQTYQPQHF. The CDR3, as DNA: TGTGCCAGCAGTTTACAAACATATCAGCCCCAGCATTTT.

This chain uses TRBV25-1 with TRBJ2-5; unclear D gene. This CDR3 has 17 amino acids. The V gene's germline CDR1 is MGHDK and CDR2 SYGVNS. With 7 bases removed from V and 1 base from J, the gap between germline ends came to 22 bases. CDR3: CASKIAGPLSSQETQYF. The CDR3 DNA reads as TGTGCCAGCAAGATAGCTGGACCGCTCTCCTCCCAAGAGACCCAGTACTTC.

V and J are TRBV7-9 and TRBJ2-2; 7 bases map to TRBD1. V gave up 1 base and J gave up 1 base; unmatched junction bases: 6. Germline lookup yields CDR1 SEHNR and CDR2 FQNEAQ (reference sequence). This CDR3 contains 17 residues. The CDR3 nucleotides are TGTGCCAGCAGCTTAGTTGCCGGGACAGTGAACACCGGGGAGCTGTTTTTT. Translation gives CASSLVAGTVNTGELFF.

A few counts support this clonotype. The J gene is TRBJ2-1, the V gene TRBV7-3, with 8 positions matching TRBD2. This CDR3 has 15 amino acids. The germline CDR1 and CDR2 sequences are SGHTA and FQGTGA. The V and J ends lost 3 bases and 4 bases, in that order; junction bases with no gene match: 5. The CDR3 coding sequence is TGTGCCAGCAGCTTGAGTAGCGGGGAGTACAATGAGCAGTTCTTC. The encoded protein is CASSLSSGEYNEQFF.

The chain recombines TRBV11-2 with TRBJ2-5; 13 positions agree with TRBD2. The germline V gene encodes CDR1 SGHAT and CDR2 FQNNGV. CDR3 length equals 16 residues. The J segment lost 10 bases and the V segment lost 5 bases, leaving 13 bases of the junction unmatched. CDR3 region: CASSPGLAGVGSIQYF. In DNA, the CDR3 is TGTGCCAGCAGCCCCGGACTAGCGGGAGTGGGTAGTATCCAGTACTTC. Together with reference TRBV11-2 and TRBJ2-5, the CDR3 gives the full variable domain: EAGVAQSPRYKIIEKRQSVAFWCNPISGHATLYWYQQILGQGPKLLIQFQNNGVVDDSQLPKDRFSAERLKGVDSTLKIQPAKLEDSAVYLCASSPGLAGVGSIQYFGPGTRLLVL.

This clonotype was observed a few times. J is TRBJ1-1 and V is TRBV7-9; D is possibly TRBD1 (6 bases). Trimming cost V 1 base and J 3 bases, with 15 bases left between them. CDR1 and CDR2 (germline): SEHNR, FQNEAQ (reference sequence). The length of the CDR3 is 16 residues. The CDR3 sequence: CASSLGSGVADTEAFF. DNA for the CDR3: TGTGCCAGCAGCTTAGGGTCAGGGGTCGCGGACACTGAAGCTTTCTTT.

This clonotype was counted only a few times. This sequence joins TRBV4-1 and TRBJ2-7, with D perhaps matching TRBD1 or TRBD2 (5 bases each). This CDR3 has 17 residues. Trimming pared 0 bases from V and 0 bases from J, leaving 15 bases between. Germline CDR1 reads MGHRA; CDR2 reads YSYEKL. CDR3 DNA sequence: TGCGCCAGCAGCCAAGAGCAGTGGGACCCGAACTCCTACGAGCAGTACTTC. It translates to CASSQEQWDPNSYEQYF.

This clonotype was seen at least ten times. DNA for the CDR3: TGTGCCAGCACCCGGGACTTAGATACGCAGTATTTT. Its translation: CASTRDLDTQYF. The chain uses TRBV12-3 or TRBV12-4 and TRBJ2-3, with TRBD2 as a possible D gene (6 bases). The CDR3 has 12 residues. Trimming took off 7 bases at V and 5 bases at J, with 10 bases between the two ends.

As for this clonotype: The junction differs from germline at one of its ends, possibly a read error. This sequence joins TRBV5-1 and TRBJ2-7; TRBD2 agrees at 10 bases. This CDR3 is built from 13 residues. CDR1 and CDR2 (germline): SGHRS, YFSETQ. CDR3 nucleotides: TGCGCCAGCAGCGGACTAGCGGTATACGAGCAGTCCTTC. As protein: CASSGLAVYEQSF.

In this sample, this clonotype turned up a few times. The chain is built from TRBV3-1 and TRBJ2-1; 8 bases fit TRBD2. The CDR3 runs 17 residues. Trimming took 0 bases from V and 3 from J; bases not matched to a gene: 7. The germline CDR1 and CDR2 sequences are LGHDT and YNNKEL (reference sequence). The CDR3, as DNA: TGTGCCAGCAGCCAAGAGGAAAGCGGGAGACGCTACAATGAGCAGTTCTTC. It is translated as CASSQEESGRRYNEQFF.

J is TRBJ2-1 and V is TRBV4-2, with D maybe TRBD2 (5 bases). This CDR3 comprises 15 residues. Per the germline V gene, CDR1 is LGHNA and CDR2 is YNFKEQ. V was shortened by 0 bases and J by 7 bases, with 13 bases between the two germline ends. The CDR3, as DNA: TGTGCCAGCAGCCAAGATACTAGAGTCCAGAATGAGCAGTTCTTC. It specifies CASSQDTRVQNEQFF.

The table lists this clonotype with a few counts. The chain's CDR3 is CATSRVRLGVNIQYF. The DNA of the CDR3 is TGTGCCACCAGCAGAGTGCGACTTGGAGTGAACATTCAGTACTTC. The V gene is TRBV15, the J gene TRBJ2-4; D not certain. Per the germline V gene, CDR1 is LNHNV and CDR2 is YYDKDF (reference sequence). CDR3 length equals 15 residues. V was trimmed by 1 base and J by 7 bases, leaving 14 bases between them.

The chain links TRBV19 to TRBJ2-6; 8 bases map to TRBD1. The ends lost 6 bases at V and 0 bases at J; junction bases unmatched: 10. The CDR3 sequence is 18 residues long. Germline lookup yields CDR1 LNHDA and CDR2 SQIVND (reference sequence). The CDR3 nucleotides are TGTGCCAGTAGCACGTGGGGGACAGGCGTCTCTGGGGCCAACGTCCTGACTTTC. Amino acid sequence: CASSTWGTGVSGANVLTF.

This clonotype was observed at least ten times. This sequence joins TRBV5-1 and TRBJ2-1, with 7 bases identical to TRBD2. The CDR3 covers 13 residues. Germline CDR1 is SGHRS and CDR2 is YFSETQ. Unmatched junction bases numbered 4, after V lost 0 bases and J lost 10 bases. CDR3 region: CASSLERGGEQFF. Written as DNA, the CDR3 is TGCGCCAGCAGCTTGGAACGGGGAGGGGAGCAGTTCTTC.

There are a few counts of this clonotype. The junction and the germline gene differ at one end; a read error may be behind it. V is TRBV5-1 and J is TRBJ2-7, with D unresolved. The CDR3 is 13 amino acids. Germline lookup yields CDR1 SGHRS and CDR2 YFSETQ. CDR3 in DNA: TGCGCCAGCAGGTTGGTAATAAGGGACGAGCAGTACTTC. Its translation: CASRLVIRDEQYF.

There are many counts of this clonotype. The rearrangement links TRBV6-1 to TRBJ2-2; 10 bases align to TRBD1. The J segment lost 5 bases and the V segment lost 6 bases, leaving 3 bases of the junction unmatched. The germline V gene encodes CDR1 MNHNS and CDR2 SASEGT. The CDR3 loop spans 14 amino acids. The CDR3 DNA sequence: TGTGCCAGCAGCCTGGGACAGGGGACCGGGGAGCTGTTTTTT. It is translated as CASSLGQGTGELFF.

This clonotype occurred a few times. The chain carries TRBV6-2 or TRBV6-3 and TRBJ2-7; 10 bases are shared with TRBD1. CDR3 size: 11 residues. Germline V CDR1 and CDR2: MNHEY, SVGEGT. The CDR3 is CAAGQGREQYF. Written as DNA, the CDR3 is TGTGCTGCGGGACAGGGGCGCGAGCAGTACTTC.

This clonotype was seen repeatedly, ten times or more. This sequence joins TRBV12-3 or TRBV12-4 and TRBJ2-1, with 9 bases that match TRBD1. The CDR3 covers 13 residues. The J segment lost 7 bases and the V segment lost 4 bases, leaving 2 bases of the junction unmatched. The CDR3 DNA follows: TGTGCCAGCAGTTGGGACAGGGTTAATGAGCAGTTCTTC. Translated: CASSWDRVNEQFF.

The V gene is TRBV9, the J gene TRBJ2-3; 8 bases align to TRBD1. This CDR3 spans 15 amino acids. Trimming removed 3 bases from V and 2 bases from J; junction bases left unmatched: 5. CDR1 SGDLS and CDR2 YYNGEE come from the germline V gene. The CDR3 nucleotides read TGTGCCAGCAGCGAACAGGGGGTGCCCACAGATACGCAGTATTTT. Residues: CASSEQGVPTDTQYF.

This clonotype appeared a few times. The CDR3 sequence: CASSYRLAGVEETQYF. In DNA, the CDR3 is TGTGCCAGCAGCTATCGCTTAGCGGGGGTGGAAGAGACCCAGTACTTC. The chain employs TRBV7-7 and TRBJ2-5, with TRBD2 matching over 9 bases. This CDR3 region has 16 residues. The germline V gene encodes CDR1 SSHAT and CDR2 FNYEAQ (reference sequence). V gave up 4 bases and J gave up 3 bases; unmatched junction bases: 9.

The CDR3 region is CASSMNWGIMGNQPQHF. CDR3 in DNA: TGTGCCAGTAGTATGAACTGGGGCATTATGGGCAATCAGCCCCAGCATTTT. The chain links TRBV19 to TRBJ1-5; the D gene is possibly TRBD1 (5 bases). Trimming stripped 3 bases from V and 2 bases from J, with 17 bases between. Germline CDR1 and CDR2: LNHDA and SQIVND (reference sequence). The CDR3 consists of 17 residues.

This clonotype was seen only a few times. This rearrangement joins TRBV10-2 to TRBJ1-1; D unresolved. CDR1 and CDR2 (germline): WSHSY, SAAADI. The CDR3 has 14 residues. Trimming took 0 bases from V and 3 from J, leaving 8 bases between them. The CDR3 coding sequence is TGCGCCAGCAGTGAGTCGAGGGAGGACACTGAAGCTTTCTTT. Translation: CASSESREDTEAFF.

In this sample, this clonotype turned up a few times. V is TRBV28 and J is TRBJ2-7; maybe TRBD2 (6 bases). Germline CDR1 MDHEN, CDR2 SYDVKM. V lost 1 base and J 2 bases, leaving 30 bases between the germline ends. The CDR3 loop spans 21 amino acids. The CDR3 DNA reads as TGTGCCAGCAGTTTATCCCCTGGGAGACGGGAGACTTCTCCTAAAACCTACGAGCAGTACTTC. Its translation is CASSLSPGRRETSPKTYEQYF.

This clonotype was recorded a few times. CDR3 in amino acids: CASSFGLANIQYF. CDR3 DNA: TGTGCCAGCAGTTTTGGGCTGGCGAACATTCAGTACTTC. The chain joins TRBV12-3 or TRBV12-4 to TRBJ2-4, with D uncertain. CDR3 length: 13 amino acids. V lost 3 bases to trimming and J lost 7 bases, with 10 bases between them.

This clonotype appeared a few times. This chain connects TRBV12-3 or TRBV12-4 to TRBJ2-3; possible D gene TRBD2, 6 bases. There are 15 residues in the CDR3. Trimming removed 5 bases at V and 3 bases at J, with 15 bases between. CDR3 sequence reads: CASSLQLGTTDTQYF. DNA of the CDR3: TGTGCCAGCAGTCTCCAACTAGGGACTACAGATACGCAGTATTTT.